These 28 T cell receptor beta chains came from one sample sequenced in a study of shared clonotypes between healthy human individuals. Using immunoSEQ multiplex PCR, the repertoire was profiled, and TCRdb retains in-frame clones only, with some absent. The data contain more than 2,000,000 clones, over 85% of them singletons. The sequenced sample was naive CD4+ T cells from PBMCs. Stated subset: CD45RA+ positively selected. The receptors originated from a man aged 18 to 29 in good health. Some clones in this sample may be carry-over from other donors' samples.

V usage is TRBV18 and J usage is TRBJ2-1, with TRBD2 matching over 8 bases. Per the germline V gene, CDR1 is KGHSH and CDR2 is LQKENI. Trimming took 2 bases from V and 8 from J; bases not matched to a gene: 8. The CDR3 is made up of 15 amino acids. CDR3 coding DNA: TGTGCCAGCTCACCAGGCCAGCGGGAGCTATATGAGCAGTTCTTC. It encodes CASSPGQRELYEQFF.

Remarks on this clone: An end of the junction does not agree with germline; a read error may underlie this. The chain combines TRBV19 with TRBJ1-1, with 7 nucleotides matching TRBD1. The germline gives CDR1 LNHDA, CDR2 SQIVND (reference sequence). The CDR3 has 13 amino acids. CDR3 in DNA: TGTGCCAGTAGCTGGCTCGAGGGGGCCCCGACCTCCTTT. It yields the protein CASSWLEGAPTSF.

This sequence joins TRBV4-3 and TRBJ2-2; no definite D call. The length of the CDR3 is 14 residues. The V and J ends lost 1 base and 6 bases respectively, with 9 bases between them. Germline V gene data show CDR1 as LGHNA and CDR2 as YSLEER. The CDR3 spells CASSQGPRAGELFF. The CDR3 bases are TGCGCCAGCAGCCAAGGGCCACGGGCCGGGGAGCTGTTTTTT.

This rearrangement joins TRBV30 to TRBJ1-3; 7 bases match TRBD1. Per germline, CDR1 GTSNPN and CDR2 SVGIG (reference sequence). Trimming at V came to 4 bases and at J to 3 bases, leaving 9 bases not matched to a gene. The CDR3 loop spans 15 amino acids. CDR3 region: CAWTKGGAGGNTIYF. DNA for the CDR3: TGTGCCTGGACTAAAGGGGGCGCGGGTGGAAACACCATATATTTT.

The rearrangement uses TRBV2 and TRBJ1-4; D gene ambiguous. CDR3 length equals 15 residues. Trimming left V 8 bases short and J 0 bases short, with 13 bases between. Germline CDR1 reads SNHLY; CDR2 reads FYNNEI. CDR3 sequence reads: CASQSQLATNEKLFF. The CDR3 coding sequence is TGTGCCAGCCAATCACAGCTTGCAACTAATGAAAAACTGTTTTTT.

The CDR3, as DNA: TGTGCCAGCAGCTTGGGAGCGGGAGGGCGTGGCAATGAGCAGTTCTTC. Translated: CASSLGAGGRGNEQFF. The J gene is TRBJ2-1, the V gene TRBV5-4; 10 bases match TRBD2. This CDR3 has 16 residues. Trimming cost V 0 bases and J 6 bases; bases outside gene matches: 6. Germline V gene data show CDR1 as SGHNT and CDR2 as YYREEE (reference sequence).

This clone turned up a few times. This chain links TRBV25-1 with TRBJ1-1; D remains ambiguous. The CDR3 runs 11 residues. CDR1 and CDR2 from the germline V gene are MGHDK and SYGVNS. Trimming pared 5 bases from V and 0 bases from J, leaving 1 base between. The CDR3 DNA follows: TGTGCCAGCAGTATGAACACTGAAGCTTTCTTT. Translation: CASSMNTEAFF.

With regard to this clone: Other nucleotide sequences from this sample produce the same CDR3. The genes are TRBV5-1 and TRBJ2-2, with D unclear. Trimming left V 1 base short and J 2 bases short, with 9 bases between. CDR1 and CDR2 from the germline V gene are SGHRS and YFSETQ. This CDR3 has 15 residues. CDR3 DNA sequence: TGCGCCAGCAGCTTGCCCGGCCTAAACACCGGGGAGCTGTTTTTT. Protein sequence: CASSLPGLNTGELFF.

The chain recombines TRBV7-9 with TRBJ1-2; TRBD1 might be the D (5 bases). This CDR3 is 13 amino acids long. V was cut by 1 base and J by 7 bases, with 10 bases left in between. The germline gives CDR1 SEHNR, CDR2 FQNEAQ (reference sequence). The CDR3 loop reads CASSLGAGTGYTF. The DNA of the CDR3 is TGTGCCAGCAGCTTAGGGGCGGGGACTGGCTACACCTTC.

The genes are TRBV6-6 and TRBJ1-2; D ambiguous. Deletions cut 6 bases from V and 6 bases from J, with 11 bases between. Germline V gives CDR1 MNHNY, CDR2 SVGAGI (reference sequence). The CDR3 sequence is 12 residues long. Written as DNA, the CDR3 is TGTGCCAGCAGCATGATGTTGGATGGCTACACCTTC. Amino acid sequence: CASSMMLDGYTF.

The rearrangement uses TRBV6-5 and TRBJ2-7; 7 positions match TRBD1. CDR3 length equals 13 residues. Germline V gives CDR1 MNHEY, CDR2 SVGAGI. V lost 8 bases and J lost 3; bases outside the gene matches: 7. Here the CDR3 reads CASQSPGGYEQYF. The CDR3 region has the DNA TGTGCCAGCCAATCTCCAGGGGGCTACGAGCAGTACTTC.

This rearrangement joins TRBV4-2 to TRBJ2-3; 8 bases map to TRBD1. Germline-derived CDR1 and CDR2 are LGHNA and YNFKEQ. With V trimmed by 4 bases and J by 3 bases, 12 bases remained unmatched. CDR3 size: 17 residues. In DNA form, the CDR3 reads TGTGCCAGCAGCCCTCGGGACACAGGGGGGCGGACAGATACGCAGTATTTT. Amino acids: CASSPRDTGGRTDTQYF.

V is TRBV7-2 and J is TRBJ2-1; the D gene could be TRBD1 or TRBD2 (5 bases each). This CDR3 comprises 13 residues. Germline CDR1 SGHTA, CDR2 FQGNSA. Deletions cut 4 bases from V and 9 bases from J, with 13 bases between. CDR3 amino acids: CASSSMGETEQFF. The CDR3 DNA reads as TGTGCCAGCAGCTCGATGGGGGAGACTGAGCAGTTCTTC.

The rearrangement joins TRBV18 to TRBJ2-7; the match to TRBD1 covers 7 bases. Looked up from germline, CDR1 is KGHSH and CDR2 is LQKENI. This CDR3 spans 14 amino acids. Trimming cost V 2 bases and J 6 bases; bases outside gene matches: 7. CDR3 sequence (DNA): TGTGCCAGCTCACCAGGTCAGGGGGTTTCCGAGCAGTACTTC. Protein sequence: CASSPGQGVSEQYF.

The sample holds a few counts of this clone. Different DNA sequences within this sample yield the same CDR3. V gene TRBV5-1 combines with J gene TRBJ1-3; maybe TRBD1 (6 bases). The ends were cut back, 0 bases at V and 0 bases at J, with 7 bases in the middle. The CDR3 is 15 residues long. In germline, CDR1 is SGHRS, CDR2 YFSETQ. The chain's CDR3 is CASSLEGGSGNTIYF. CDR3 in DNA: TGCGCCAGCAGCTTGGAAGGGGGCTCTGGAAACACCATATATTTT.

The chain carries TRBV9 and TRBJ2-1; 11 positions match TRBD2. Trimming took 0 bases from V and 5 from J; bases not matched to a gene: 28. The CDR3 covers 24 residues. CDR1 and CDR2 (germline): SGDLS, YYNGEE. The CDR3 loop reads CASSVGAGLYSGRASLGGDNEQFF. The CDR3 coding sequence is TGTGCCAGCAGCGTAGGGGCTGGGCTTTATAGCGGGAGGGCCAGTTTAGGAGGAGACAATGAGCAGTTCTTC.

V usage is TRBV4-1 and J usage is TRBJ2-5; tentatively, D is TRBD2 (7 bases). Germline V lookup: CDR1 MGHRA, CDR2 YSYEKL. The CDR3 consists of 17 residues. V shed 4 bases and J shed 7 bases, with 25 bases lying between them. In DNA form, the CDR3 reads TGCGCCAGCAGCCGAGGCCGGGGGGCCCTGACAGGCGGGACCCAGTACTTC. Amino acid sequence: CASSRGRGALTGGTQYF.

On this clone itself: The identical CDR3 is also encoded by other nucleotide sequences in the sample. The rearrangement links TRBV6-1 to TRBJ2-5; no clear D gene. Germline V gives CDR1 MNHNS, CDR2 SASEGT. V was trimmed by 2 bases and J by 5 bases, leaving 6 bases between them. This CDR3 contains 12 residues. The CDR3 DNA reads as TGTGCCAGCAGTGAATCCTGGGAGACCCAGTACTTC. Encoded protein: CASSESWETQYF.

This clone was found a few times. The gene calls are TRBV5-1 and TRBJ1-1; no definite D call. Germline V lookup: CDR1 SGHRS, CDR2 YFSETQ. The CDR3 covers 16 residues. Trimming pared 0 bases from V and 0 bases from J, leaving 12 bases between. CDR3 DNA: TGCGCCAGCAGCTTGGCTGTCGGATCTATGAACACTGAAGCTTTCTTT. It is translated as CASSLAVGSMNTEAFF.

The chain links TRBV28 to TRBJ2-7, with 10 positions matching TRBD1. The CDR3 length is 15 residues. The germline gives CDR1 MDHEN, CDR2 SYDVKM. J was trimmed by 5 bases and V by 6 bases; bases with no gene match: 10. Written as DNA, the CDR3 is TGTGCCAGCAGCCGCCTGGGGACAGGGGTCCACGAGCAGTACTTC. It specifies CASSRLGTGVHEQYF.

V gene TRBV5-4 combines with J gene TRBJ1-2; D is perhaps TRBD1 (6 bases). V gave up 7 bases and J gave up 2 bases, with 18 bases separating them. The CDR3 runs to 15 residues. Germline lookup yields CDR1 SGHNT and CDR2 YYREEE (reference sequence). The DNA for the CDR3 is TGTGCCAGCCGGCGGGGGGCTACGGGAAACTATGGCTACACCTTC. It yields the protein CASRRGATGNYGYTF.

V is TRBV11-2 and J is TRBJ2-3; the D gene is possibly TRBD2 (6 bases). This CDR3 has 16 amino acids. V was clipped by 4 bases and J by 2 bases, with 16 bases between them. Per germline, CDR1 SGHAT and CDR2 FQNNGV. CDR3 in amino acids: CASSSPGASVTDTQYF. As DNA, the CDR3 is TGTGCCAGCAGCTCTCCTGGGGCTAGCGTCACAGATACGCAGTATTTT.

This clone was picked up one time. The chain links TRBV7-9 to TRBJ2-7; D ambiguous. There are 15 residues in the CDR3. Deletions cut 5 bases from V and 2 bases from J, with 16 bases between. From germline, CDR1 is SEHNR and CDR2 FQNEAQ (reference sequence). The CDR3 DNA follows: TGTGCCAGCAGCCCCCGACTGTCCTCGCCCTACGAGCAGTACTTC. Its protein is CASSPRLSSPYEQYF.

The chain couples TRBV7-2 to TRBJ2-1; 7 bases agree with TRBD2. CDR1 is SGHTA and CDR2 is FQGNSA in the germline V gene. This CDR3 spans 16 amino acids. The V gene end was trimmed by 5 bases and the J gene end by 2 bases; junction bases not matched to a gene: 9. CDR3 in DNA: TGTGCCAGCAGCCCTGCGGGGCTAGCGGCCTACAATGAGCAGTTCTTC. Its translation is CASSPAGLAAYNEQFF. Supplemented by reference TRBV7-2 and TRBJ2-1, the full variable domain reads GAGVSQSPSNKVTEKGKDVELRCDPISGHTALYWYRQSLGQGLEFLIYFQGNSAPDKSGLPSDRFSAERTGGSVSTLTIQRTQQEDSAVYLCASSPAGLAAYNEQFFGPGTRLTVL.

This clone was seen just once. V usage is TRBV10-3 and J usage is TRBJ1-5; D ambiguous. V lost 4 bases and J lost 7, with 11 bases in between. The CDR3 has 13 residues. Germline V gene data show CDR1 as ENHRY and CDR2 as SYGVKD. The DNA for the CDR3 is TGTGCCATCAGTGGGGTGGAGTTGCAGCCCCAGCATTTT. Its translation is CAISGVELQPQHF.

This chain uses TRBV7-2 with TRBJ1-3; 7 bases align to TRBD1. The length of the CDR3 is 15 residues. Germline V CDR1 and CDR2: SGHTA, FQGNSA. V dropped 5 bases and J dropped 3; count of bases not matched to a gene: 7. CDR3 in DNA: TGTGCCAGCAGCGGCGGGACAGCCGTTGGAAACACCATATATTTT. Its protein is CASSGGTAVGNTIYF. Complete variable domain (other parts from reference TRBV7-2 and TRBJ1-3): GAGVSQSPSNKVTEKGKDVELRCDPISGHTALYWYRQSLGQGLEFLIYFQGNSAPDKSGLPSDRFSAERTGGSVSTLTIQRTQQEDSAVYLCASSGGTAVGNTIYFGEGSWLTVV.

The DNA for the CDR3 is TGTGCCACCAGCTCCCTTGGGGGGGCTAGCGCCGAGCAGTACTTC. This codes for CATSSLGGASAEQYF. The chain links TRBV15 to TRBJ2-7; perhaps TRBD2 as D (7 bases). The germline CDR1 and CDR2 sequences are LNHNV and YYDKDF (reference sequence). This CDR3 is built from 15 residues. Trimming stripped 5 bases from V and 6 bases from J, with 20 bases between.

This clone was detected only once. The rearrangement uses TRBV10-3 and TRBJ2-1, with 8 bases identical to TRBD2. The CDR3 spans 16 residues. V lost 3 bases to trimming and J lost 5 bases; unmatched junction nucleotides: 9. Germline lookup yields CDR1 ENHRY and CDR2 SYGVKD. CDR3 DNA sequence: TGTGCCATCAGTGATGTCGGGAGGGCCCTCGACAATGAGCAGTTCTTC. Amino acid sequence: CAISDVGRALDNEQFF.